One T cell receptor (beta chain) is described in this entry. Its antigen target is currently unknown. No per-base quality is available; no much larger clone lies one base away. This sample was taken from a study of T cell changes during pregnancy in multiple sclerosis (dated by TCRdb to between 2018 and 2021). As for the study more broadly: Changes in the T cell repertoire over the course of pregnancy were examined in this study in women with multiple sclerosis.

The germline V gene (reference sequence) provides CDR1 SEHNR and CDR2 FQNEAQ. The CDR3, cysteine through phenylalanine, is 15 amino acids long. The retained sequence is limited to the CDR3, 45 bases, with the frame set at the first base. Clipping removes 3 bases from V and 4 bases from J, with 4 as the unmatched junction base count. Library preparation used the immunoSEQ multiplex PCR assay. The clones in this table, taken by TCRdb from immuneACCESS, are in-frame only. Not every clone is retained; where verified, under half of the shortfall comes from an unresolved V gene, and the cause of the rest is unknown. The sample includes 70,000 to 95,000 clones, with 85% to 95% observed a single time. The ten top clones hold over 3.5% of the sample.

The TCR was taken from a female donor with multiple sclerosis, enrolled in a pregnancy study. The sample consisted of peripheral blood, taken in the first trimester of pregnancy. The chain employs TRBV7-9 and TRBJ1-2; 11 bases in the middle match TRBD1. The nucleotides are TGTGCCAGCAGCTTGGGACAGGGGGTGCTCTATGGCTACACCTTC. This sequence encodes CASSLGQGVLYGYTF.